The rows below give T cell receptor beta chains drawn from one sample of a study of blood T cell repertoires in COVID-19. Here immunoSEQ multiplex PCR was the method, and the copy in TCRdb shows in-frame clones only, minus some. Here the sample spans around 210,000 clones, around 80% being singletons. The sequencing input was peripheral blood. Receptors originate from a woman in her 70s with acute or convalescent COVID-19. Each CDR3 is given with its conserved first and last residue. The D gene is left open where the match is weak. A row's size may be missing; if present it is once, few, many or a size class.

clone_size	v_call	j_call	d_call	cdr3_aa	cdr3_nt
-	TRBV5-4	TRBJ2-2	-	CASSLGFGTNTGELFF	TGTGCCAGCAGCTTGGGTTTTGGCACGAACACCGGGGAGCTGTTTTTT
-	TRBV6-5	TRBJ2-5	-	CASIKTDQETQYF	TGTGCCAGCATCAAGACAGACCAAGAGACCCAGTACTTC
-	TRBV19	TRBJ1-5	-	CASSTQDYQPQHF	TGTGCCAGTAGTACCCAGGACTATCAGCCCCAGCATTTT
-	TRBV19	TRBJ1-5	-	CASRRGGADQPQHF	TGTGCCAGTAGGAGAGGGGGGGCGGATCAGCCCCAGCATTTT
-	TRBV12-3/TRBV12-4	TRBJ1-1	TRBD1	CASSYRGSTEAFF	TGTGCCAGCAGTTACAGGGGATCCACTGAAGCTTTCTTT
-	TRBV7-9	TRBJ2-2	-	CASSLPGGELFF	TGTGCCAGCAGCTTACCCGGCGGGGAGCTGTTTTTT
-	TRBV27	TRBJ2-7	TRBD1	CASRPGQGVPEQYF	TGTGCCAGCAGACCGGGACAGGGGGTACCCGAGCAGTACTTC
-	TRBV6-5	TRBJ1-2	-	CASSYSRGTPGYTF	TGTGCCAGCAGTTACTCGAGGGGGACACCTGGCTACACCTTC
-	TRBV6-5	TRBJ2-7	-	CASKQDYEQYF	TGTGCCAGCAAGCAGGACTACGAGCAGTACTTC
-	TRBV30	TRBJ2-5	TRBD2	CAWSMPRGLQETQYF	TGTGCCTGGAGTATGCCAAGGGGACTACAAGAGACCCAGTACTTC
-	TRBV13	TRBJ1-2	TRBD1	CASSAARGFGYGYTF	TGTGCCAGCAGCGCTGCCAGGGGGTTCGGCTATGGCTACACCTTC
-	TRBV6-5	TRBJ2-1	TRBD2	CASSYSTSGSYNEQFF	TGTGCCAGCAGTTACTCGACTAGCGGGAGTTACAATGAGCAGTTCTTC
-	TRBV3-1/TRBV3-2	TRBJ1-1	-	CASSPWGPTEAFF	TGTGCCAGCAGCCCTTGGGGGCCCACTGAAGCTTTCTTT
few	TRBV5-1	TRBJ1-2	TRBD1	CASSYGQAGGYTF	TGCGCCAGCAGCTACGGACAGGCTGGTGGCTACACCTTC
-	TRBV15	TRBJ2-5	TRBD1	CATSSRTGGYGETQYF	TGTGCCACCAGCAGTCGGACAGGGGGCTATGGGGAGACCCAGTACTTC
-	TRBV28	TRBJ2-1	TRBD2	CASSLAGAYIEQFF	TGTGCCAGCAGTTTAGCGGGAGCCTACATTGAGCAGTTCTTC
-	TRBV2	TRBJ2-5	-	CASRRLVGVGQETQYF	TGTGCCAGCAGGCGACTAGTAGGGGTTGGGCAAGAGACCCAGTACTTC
-	TRBV11-2	TRBJ1-1	-	CASSFQQGTEAFF	TGTGCCAGCAGCTTCCAACAGGGCACTGAAGCTTTCTTT
-	TRBV30	TRBJ1-5	-	CAWSASGDQPQHF	TGTGCCTGGAGTGCCTCGGGGGATCAGCCCCAGCATTTT
-	TRBV14	TRBJ2-7	-	CASSPGHLYEQYF	TGTGCCAGCAGCCCTGGACACCTCTACGAGCAGTACTTC